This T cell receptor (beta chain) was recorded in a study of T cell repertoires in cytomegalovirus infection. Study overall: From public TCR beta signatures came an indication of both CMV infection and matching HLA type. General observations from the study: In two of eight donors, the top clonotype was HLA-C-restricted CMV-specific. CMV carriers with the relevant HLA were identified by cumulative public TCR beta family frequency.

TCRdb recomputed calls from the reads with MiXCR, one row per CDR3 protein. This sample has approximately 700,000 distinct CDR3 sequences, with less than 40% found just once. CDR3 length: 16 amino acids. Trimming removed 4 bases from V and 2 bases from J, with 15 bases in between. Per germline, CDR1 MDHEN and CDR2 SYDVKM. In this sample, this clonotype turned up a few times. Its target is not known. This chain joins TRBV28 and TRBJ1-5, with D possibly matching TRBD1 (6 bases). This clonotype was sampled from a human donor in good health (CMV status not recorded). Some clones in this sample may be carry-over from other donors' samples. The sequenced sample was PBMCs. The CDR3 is CASSSPGTRRNQPQHF. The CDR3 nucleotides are TGTGCCAGCAGTTCTCCCGGGACAAGGCGCAATCAGCCCCAGCATTTT.